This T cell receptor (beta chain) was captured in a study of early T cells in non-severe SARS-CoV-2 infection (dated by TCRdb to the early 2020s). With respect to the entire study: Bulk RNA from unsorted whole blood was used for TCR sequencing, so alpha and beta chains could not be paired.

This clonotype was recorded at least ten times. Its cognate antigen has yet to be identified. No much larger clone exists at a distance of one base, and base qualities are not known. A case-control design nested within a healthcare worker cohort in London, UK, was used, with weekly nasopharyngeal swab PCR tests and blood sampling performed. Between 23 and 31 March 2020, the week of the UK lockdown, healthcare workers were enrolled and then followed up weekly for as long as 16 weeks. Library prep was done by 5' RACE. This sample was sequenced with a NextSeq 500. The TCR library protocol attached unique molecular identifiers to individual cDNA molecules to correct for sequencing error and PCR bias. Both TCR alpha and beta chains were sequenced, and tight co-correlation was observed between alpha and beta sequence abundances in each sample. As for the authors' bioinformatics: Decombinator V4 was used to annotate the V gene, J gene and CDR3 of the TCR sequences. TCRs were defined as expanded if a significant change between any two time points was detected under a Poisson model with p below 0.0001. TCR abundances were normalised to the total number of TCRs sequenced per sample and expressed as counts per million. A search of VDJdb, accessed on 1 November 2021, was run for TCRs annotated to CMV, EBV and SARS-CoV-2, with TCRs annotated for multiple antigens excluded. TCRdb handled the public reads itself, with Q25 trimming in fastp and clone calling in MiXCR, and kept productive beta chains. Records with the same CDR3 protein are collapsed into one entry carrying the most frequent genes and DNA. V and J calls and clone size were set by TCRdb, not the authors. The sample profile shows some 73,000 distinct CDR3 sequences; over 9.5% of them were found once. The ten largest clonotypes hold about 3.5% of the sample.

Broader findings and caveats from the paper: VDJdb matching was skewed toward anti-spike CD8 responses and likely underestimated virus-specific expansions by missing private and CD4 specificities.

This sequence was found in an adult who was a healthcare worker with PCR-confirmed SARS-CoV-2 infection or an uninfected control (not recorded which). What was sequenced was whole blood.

DNA sequence: TGTGCCAGCAGTTTAGGTCTAGGCAATGAGCAGTTCTTC. Its protein is CASSLGLGNEQFF. The V and J segments used are TRBV28 and TRBJ2-1; the D gene assignment is ambiguous. At the junction V is shortened by 2 bases and J by 6 bases, with 8 bases in between. The CDR3 runs 13 residues from the cysteine to the phenylalanine. The entry retains the CDR3 DNA only, 39 bases that are in frame from base 1. The germline V gene provides CDR1 MDHEN and CDR2 SYDVKM.